Shown below are 19 T cell receptor beta chains from a single sample sequenced in a study of T cells in Graves' hyperthyroidism and ophthalmopathy. Researchers amplified the TCR beta CDR3 regions from RNA transcripts. With the HTBI primer set, the TCR CDR3 went through a first round of RT-PCR. TCRdb re-called the multiplex PCR reads with MiXCR, one entry per CDR3 protein. The sample has around 300,000 distinct CDR3 sequences, roughly an eighth seen once. The sequenced sample was blood. These receptors all stem from a woman aged 40 to 49 with Graves' hyperthyroidism.

As for this clonotype: Just one base apart from a much larger clone, this may be a read error. The gene calls are TRBV7-9 and TRBJ1-1; D not certain. Trimming cost V 5 bases and J 0 bases, with 13 bases left between them. The CDR3 totals 15 residues. The germline V gene encodes CDR1 SEHNR and CDR2 FQNEAQ (reference sequence). DNA of the CDR3: TGTGCCAGCAGCGGGTCCACGATAATGAACACTGAAGCTTTCTTT. This gives the protein CASSGSTIMNTEAFF.

At least ten counts were recorded for this clonotype. The chain carries TRBV20-1 and TRBJ2-5; a weak D match, TRBD2 (6 bases). The V end lost 3 bases, the J end lost 5 bases, and 19 bases lay between the germline ends. Germline V CDR1 and CDR2: DFQATT, SNEGSKA (reference sequence). The length of the CDR3 is 15 residues. The CDR3 DNA sequence: TGCAGTGCTAGTGTACTAGCTGTCGCGTGGGAGACCCAGTACTTC. Translated, it gives CSASVLAVAWETQYF.

This clonotype appeared a few times. The chain is built from TRBV3-1 and TRBJ2-1, with 7 nucleotides matching TRBD2. J lost 8 bases, V lost 4 bases, and 8 bases had no gene match. The CDR3 totals 14 residues. Germline values: CDR1 LGHDT, CDR2 YNNKEL (reference sequence). For the CDR3, the DNA is TGTGCCAGCAGCCGCGGACTAGTTATGCATGAGCAGTTCTTC. It translates to CASSRGLVMHEQFF.

In its sample, this clonotype was seen a few times. The CDR3 bases are TGTGCCACCAGTGATTTTAAGCGGAACAATGAGCAGTTCTTC. This sequence encodes CATSDFKRNNEQFF. The chain joins TRBV24-1 to TRBJ2-1, with D tentatively TRBD2 (5 bases). Germline V gene lookup returns CDR1 KGHDR and CDR2 SFDVKD. The CDR3 is made up of 14 amino acids. Trimming took off 1 base at V and 5 bases at J, with 8 bases between the two ends.

This rearrangement joins TRBV10-3 to TRBJ1-1; D perhaps matches TRBD1 (6 bases). The CDR3 has 13 amino acids. Germline V gene sequence: CDR1 ENHRY, CDR2 SYGVKD. V was clipped by 4 bases and J by 6 bases, with 12 bases between them. The CDR3 DNA follows: TGTGCCATCAGTGTAGGGGGGGGGGCTGAAGCTTTCTTT. This translates into CAISVGGGAEAFF.

The table lists this clonotype with many counts. The chain uses TRBV27 and TRBJ2-1, with 10 bases that match TRBD2. J lost 9 bases, V lost 3 bases, and 17 bases had no gene match. Germline assignment: CDR1 MNHEY and CDR2 SMNVEV (reference sequence). CDR3 size: 18 residues. The CDR3 sequence is CASSFRMTAGGPGGEQFF. The CDR3 coding sequence is TGTGCCAGCAGTTTTCGTATGACAGCGGGAGGGCCAGGGGGTGAGCAGTTCTTC.

This clonotype appeared many times. The J gene is TRBJ2-3, the V gene TRBV12-3 or TRBV12-4; 9 positions match TRBD2. This CDR3 is built from 13 residues. With 8 bases clipped from V and 6 bases from J, the junction kept 6 bases outside the gene matches. The CDR3 is CASRASGIDTQYF. The CDR3 DNA sequence: TGTGCCAGCCGGGCTAGCGGGATTGATACGCAGTATTTT.

J is TRBJ2-2 and V is TRBV12-3 or TRBV12-4; 9 positions match TRBD2. This CDR3 spans 16 amino acids. Germline trimming cut 1 base from V and 5 bases from J; bases unmatched to any gene: 5. The CDR3 loop is CASSLEAGGPTGELFF. CDR3 DNA sequence: TGTGCCAGCAGTTTAGAAGCGGGAGGCCCAACCGGGGAGCTGTTTTTT.

This clonotype was observed a few times. Given a much more abundant clone one base away, this may be a read error. The chain uses TRBV10-3 and TRBJ1-5, with D hard to call. The CDR3 contains 13 residues. CDR1 and CDR2 from the germline V gene are ENHRY and SYGVKD. For the CDR3, the DNA is TGTGCCACCAGTGAGGGTGGGTTTCAGCCCCAGCATTTT. This codes for CATSEGGFQPQHF.

This clonotype appeared many times. A read error may produce the germline difference seen at one junction end. The chain recombines TRBV28 with TRBJ2-2, with 8 bases identical to TRBD1. Germline CDR1 reads MDHEN; CDR2 reads SYDVKM. This CDR3 is built from 16 residues. The DNA of the CDR3 is TGTGCCAGCAGTTCACAGGGGGAGGTGAACATCGGGGAGCTGTTTTTT. It yields the protein CASSSQGEVNIGELFF. Full variable domain (outside the CDR3, taken from reference TRBV28 and TRBJ2-2): DVKVTQSSRYLVKRTGEKVFLECVQDMDHENMFWYRQDPGLGLRLIYFSYDVKMKEKGDIPEGYSVSREKKERFSLILESASTNQTSMYLCASSSQGEVNIGELFFGEGSRLTVL.

This clonotype was recorded a few times. The J gene is TRBJ2-3, the V gene TRBV7-6, with D tentatively TRBD2 (6 bases). The V end lost 7 bases, the J end lost 2 bases, and 28 bases lay between the germline ends. CDR3 length equals 19 residues. The germline gives CDR1 SGHVS, CDR2 FNYEAQ. The CDR3 reads CASTKTVGGESSHTDTQYF. CDR3 bases: TGTGCCAGCACAAAAACCGTCGGCGGGGAGTCATCACACACAGATACGCAGTATTTT.

Worth noting for this clonotype: It may be a read error: a sequence one base away is much more abundant. The chain has TRBV20-1 and TRBJ1-1, with D uncertain. The germline V gene has CDR1 DFQATT and CDR2 SNEGSKA (reference sequence). This CDR3 is built from 14 residues. V lost 4 bases and J lost 4, with 16 bases in between. Here the CDR3 DNA reads TGCAGTGCTATCTGGGCCGCACAGTCCACTGAAGCTTTCTTT. This translates into CSAIWAAQSTEAFF.

The V gene is TRBV6-1, the J gene TRBJ2-2; no clear D gene. The ends were cut back, 8 bases at V and 8 bases at J, with 18 bases in the middle. Germline CDR1 is MNHNS and CDR2 is SASEGT. CDR3 length: 14 residues. CDR3 DNA: TGTGCCAGCGCGTCAACCACAATTGGAGGGGAGCTGTTTTTT. Its protein product is CASASTTIGGELFF.

Many counts were recorded for this clonotype. V gene TRBV3-1 combines with J gene TRBJ1-2, with D possibly TRBD1 on 6 matching bases. Trimming took off 0 bases at V and 1 base at J, with 15 bases between the two ends. The CDR3 length is 17 residues. From germline, CDR1 is LGHDT and CDR2 YNNKEL (reference sequence). In DNA form, the CDR3 reads TGTGCCAGCAGCCAAGATTGGGGGACACCCCTTAACTATGGCTACACCTTC. As protein: CASSQDWGTPLNYGYTF.

This clonotype was recorded at least ten times. The genes are TRBV30 and TRBJ1-1; TRBD1 might be the D (6 bases). Germline CDR1 is GTSNPN and CDR2 is SVGIG (reference sequence). The CDR3 runs 13 residues. V was trimmed by 5 bases and J by 0 bases, leaving 10 bases between them. In DNA form, the CDR3 reads TGTGCCTGGGACAGGCTCATGAACACTGAAGCTTTCTTT. This codes for CAWDRLMNTEAFF.

In its sample, this clonotype was seen many times. The chain carries TRBV18 and TRBJ1-5; D is unclear. The germline V gene encodes CDR1 KGHSH and CDR2 LQKENI. This CDR3 spans 13 amino acids. V was pared by 3 bases and J by 3 bases, with 6 bases between. The CDR3 DNA is TGTGCCAGCTCACCCGGCAACAATCAGCCCCAGCATTTT. Protein sequence: CASSPGNNQPQHF.

J is TRBJ2-5 and V is TRBV7-9, with 9 bases aligning to TRBD1. Germline-derived CDR1 and CDR2 are SEHNR and FQNEAQ (reference sequence). This CDR3 comprises 15 residues. V lost 7 bases, J lost 9 bases, and 15 bases stayed unmatched. Written as DNA, the CDR3 is TGTGCCAGCACCCCGGGAAGGGGACAGGGTGAGGCCCAGTACTTC. It translates to CASTPGRGQGEAQYF.

This clonotype was counted only a few times. The chain carries TRBV6-6 and TRBJ1-1; D not certain. V lost 0 bases and J lost 1, with 9 bases in between. The V gene's germline CDR1 is MNHNY and CDR2 SVGAGI (reference sequence). There are 15 residues in the CDR3. This CDR3 is CASSYSRAGNTEAFF. CDR3 DNA: TGTGCCAGCAGTTACTCGAGAGCTGGGAACACTGAAGCTTTCTTT.

This clonotype has a handful of counts. The chain links TRBV5-6 to TRBJ1-6; TRBD1 matches at 8 bases. This CDR3 contains 14 residues. After removal of 4 bases from V and 10 bases from J, the junction contained 7 bases not matched to a gene. Germline V gives CDR1 SGHDT, CDR2 YYEEEE. CDR3 in amino acids: CASSGQGIRSPLHF. CDR3 coding DNA: TGTGCCAGCAGCGGACAGGGTATCAGGTCACCCCTCCACTTT.